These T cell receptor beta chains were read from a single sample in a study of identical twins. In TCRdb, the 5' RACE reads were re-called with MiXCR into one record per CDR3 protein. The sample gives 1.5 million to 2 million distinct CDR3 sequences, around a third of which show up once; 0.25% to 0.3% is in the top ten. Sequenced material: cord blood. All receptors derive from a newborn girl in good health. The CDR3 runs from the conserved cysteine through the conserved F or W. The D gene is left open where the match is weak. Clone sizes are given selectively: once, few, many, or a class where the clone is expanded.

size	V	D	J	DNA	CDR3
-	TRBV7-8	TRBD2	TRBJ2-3	TGTGCCGGCAGCTTGACTAGCGGGGGCACAGATACGCAGTATTTT	CAGSLTSGGTDTQYF
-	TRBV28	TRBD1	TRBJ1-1	TGTGCCAGCAGGTCCTCGGACAGGGGGGAAGCTTTCTTT	CASRSSDRGEAFF
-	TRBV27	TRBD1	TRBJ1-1	TGTGCCAGCAGTTTATACCGACAGGGGGCTGACACTGAAGCTTTCTTT	CASSLYRQGADTEAFF
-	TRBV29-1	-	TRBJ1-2	TGCAGCGACCGGGGCAGCCCTAACTATGGCTACACCTTC	CSDRGSPNYGYTF
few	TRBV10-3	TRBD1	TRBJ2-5	TGTGCCATCAGTGATGGGGACAGGGGCTACCAAGAGACCCAGTACTTC	CAISDGDRGYQETQYF
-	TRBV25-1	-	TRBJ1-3	TGTGCCAGCAGTCCCCCAGTCTCTGGAAACACCATATATTTT	CASSPPVSGNTIYF
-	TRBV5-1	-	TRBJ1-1	TGCGCCAGCAGCTCGAAGGGACCCCTAAACTCTGAAGCTTTCTTT	CASSSKGPLNSEAFF
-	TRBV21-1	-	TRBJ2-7	TGTGCCAGCAGCAAATTAGGGCAAGCGGCGGTCTACGAGCAGTACTTC	CASSKLGQAAVYEQYF
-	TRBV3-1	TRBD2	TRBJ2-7	TGTGCCAGCAGCCGTGGTGGGACTAGCTATTACGAGCAGTACTTC	CASSRGGTSYYEQYF
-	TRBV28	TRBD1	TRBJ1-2	TGTGCCAGCAGTTTCCGTACAGGGGGCGCCGGAAACTATGGCTACACCTTC	CASSFRTGGAGNYGYTF
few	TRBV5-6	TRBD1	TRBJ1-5	TGTGCCAGCAGCTTGGCCCACAGGGGAGGTCAGCCCCAGCATTTT	CASSLAHRGGQPQHF
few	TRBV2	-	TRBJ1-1	TGTGCCAGCCTCTGGACGGGGTCCTACACTGAAGCTTTCTTT	CASLWTGSYTEAFF
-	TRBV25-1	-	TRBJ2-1	TGTGCCAGCAGTGAATATCGGAGCTCCTACAATGAGCAGTTCTTC	CASSEYRSSYNEQFF
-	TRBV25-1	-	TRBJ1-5	TGTGCCAGCAGTGCGGACAGCACCCATCAGCCCCAGCATTTT	CASSADSTHQPQHF
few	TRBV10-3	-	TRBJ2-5	TGTGCCATCAGTGAAATTGGGGGAGAGACCCAGTACTTC	CAISEIGGETQYF
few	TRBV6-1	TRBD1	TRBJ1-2	TGTGCCAGCAGTGAAGGACAGGGGTACTATGGCTACACCTTC	CASSEGQGYYGYTF
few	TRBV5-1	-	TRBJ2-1	TGCGCCAGCAGCTTGGGTCCCGGTGGATATGAGCAGTTCTTC	CASSLGPGGYEQFF
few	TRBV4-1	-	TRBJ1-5	TGCGCCAGCAGCCAGTTGGCGGAACCTATCACCCCTTATAGCAATCAGCCCCAGCATTTT	CASSQLAEPITPYSNQPQHF
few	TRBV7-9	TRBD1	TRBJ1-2	TGTGCCAGCAGCTCGCGACAGGGAGGGAACTATGGCTACACCTTC	CASSSRQGGNYGYTF
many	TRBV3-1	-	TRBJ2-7	TGTGCCAGCAGCCAACCTAGCGCCTACGAGCAGTACTTC	CASSQPSAYEQYF
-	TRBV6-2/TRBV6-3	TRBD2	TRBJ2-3	TGTGCCGGCAGTTACAATCGAGCGGGGGACCCGTATACGCAGTATTTT	CAGSYNRAGDPYTQYF
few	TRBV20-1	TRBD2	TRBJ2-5	TGCAGTGCTACCCCCAGCGGGGTCACACAAGAGACCCAGTACTTC	CSATPSGVTQETQYF
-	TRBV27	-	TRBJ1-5	TGTGCCAGTAGCCGTCCGGGGGGGCGCAATCAGCCCCAGCATTTT	CASSRPGGRNQPQHF
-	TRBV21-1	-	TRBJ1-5	TGTGCCACCAAGGGGGAGAATCAGCCCCAGCATTTT	CATKGENQPQHF
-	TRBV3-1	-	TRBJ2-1	TGTGCCAGCAGCCAAGGCCCCCCGGGGGTCTACAATGAGCAGTTCTTC	CASSQGPPGVYNEQFF
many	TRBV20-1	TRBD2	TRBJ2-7	TGCAGTGCTAGGGGACTAGTTTCCTACGAGCAGTACTTC	CSARGLVSYEQYF
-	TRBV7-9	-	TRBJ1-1	TGTGCCAGCAGCTTTAGTACAGGGCGGAGGACTGAAGCTTTCTTT	CASSFSTGRRTEAFF
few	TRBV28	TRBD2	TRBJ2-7	TGTGCCAGCAGCCGGATGACTAGCGGGGGCCTCGAGCAGTACTTC	CASSRMTSGGLEQYF
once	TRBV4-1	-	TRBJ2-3	TGCGCCAGCAGCCAATTTGACGGCACAGATACGCAGTATTTT	CASSQFDGTDTQYF
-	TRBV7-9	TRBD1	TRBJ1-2	TGTGCCAGCAGCCCGGGACAGGCGGGTCCCTACACCTTC	CASSPGQAGPYTF
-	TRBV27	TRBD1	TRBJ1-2	TGTGCCAGCAGTTCCTACAGGGGGCGCACCTATGGCTACACCTTC	CASSSYRGRTYGYTF
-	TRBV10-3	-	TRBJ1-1	TGTGCCATCAGTGAGCGGGCAGTTGAGATGAACACTGAAGCTTTCTTT	CAISERAVEMNTEAFF
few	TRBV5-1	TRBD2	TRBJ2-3	TGCGCCAGCAGCTGGATGGTTTTAGCGGGGGTTAGCACAGATACGCAGTATTTT	CASSWMVLAGVSTDTQYF
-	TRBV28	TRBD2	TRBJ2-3	TGTGCCAGCAGTCTCCCCTATGGTAGCGGGGTTAGCACAGATACGCGGTATTTT	CASSLPYGSGVSTDTRYF
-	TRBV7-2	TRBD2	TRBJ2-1	TGTGCCAGCAGCCAAACGGGACTAGCGAAGAATGAGCAGTTCTTC	CASSQTGLAKNEQFF
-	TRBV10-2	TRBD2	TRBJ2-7	TGCGCCAGCAGTGAGGGTCTAGCGGGAGTCAATGAGCAGTACTTC	CASSEGLAGVNEQYF
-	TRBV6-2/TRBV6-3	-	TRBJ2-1	TGTGCCAGCAGTTACGCGCGGGAAAGCTCCTACAATGAGCAGTTCTTC	CASSYARESSYNEQFF
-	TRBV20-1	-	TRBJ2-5	TGCAGTGCTAGTTTAGGCTGGTTGGAGACCCAGTACTTC	CSASLGWLETQYF
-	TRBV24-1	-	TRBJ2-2	TGTGCCACCAGTGATGGGTCTAACACCGGGGAGCTGTTTTTT	CATSDGSNTGELFF
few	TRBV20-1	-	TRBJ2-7	TGCAGTGCCACCCCGATCGACCACGAGCAGTACTTC	CSATPIDHEQYF
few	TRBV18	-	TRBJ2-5	TGTGCCAGCTCACCACCGGGACCGCCCTACAATGAGCAGTACTTC	CASSPPGPPYNEQYF
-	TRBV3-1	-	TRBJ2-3	TGTGCCAGCAGCCAAGATTTAGGAGGGACAGATACGCAGTATTTT	CASSQDLGGTDTQYF